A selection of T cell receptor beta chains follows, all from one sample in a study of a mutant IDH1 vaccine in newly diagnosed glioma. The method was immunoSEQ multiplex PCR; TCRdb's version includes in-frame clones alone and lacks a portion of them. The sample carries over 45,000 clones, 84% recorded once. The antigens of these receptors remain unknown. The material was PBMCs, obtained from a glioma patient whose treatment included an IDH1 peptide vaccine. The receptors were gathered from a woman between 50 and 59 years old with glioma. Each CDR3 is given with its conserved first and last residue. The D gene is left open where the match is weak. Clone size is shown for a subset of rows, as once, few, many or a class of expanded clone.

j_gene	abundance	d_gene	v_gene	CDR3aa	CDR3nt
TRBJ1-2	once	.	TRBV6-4	CASSSGALRDGYTF	TGTGCCAGCAGTTCAGGGGCCCTTCGGGATGGCTACACCTTC
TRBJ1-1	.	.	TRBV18	CASSPPVGGLRTEAFF	TGTGCCAGCTCACCACCCGTCGGGGGATTGAGGACTGAAGCTTTCTTT
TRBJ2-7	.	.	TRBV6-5	CASSYGQSYEQYF	TGTGCCAGCAGTTACGGGCAGTCCTACGAGCAGTACTTC
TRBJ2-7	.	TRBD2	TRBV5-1	CASSPSGGDYEQYF	TGCGCCAGCAGCCCAAGCGGGGGGGATTACGAGCAGTACTTC
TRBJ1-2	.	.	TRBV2	CATVTGINYGYTF	TGTGCCACCGTTACAGGGATTAACTATGGCTACACCTTC
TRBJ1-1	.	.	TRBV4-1	CASSQDWPGTEAFF	TGCGCCAGCAGCCAAGATTGGCCAGGGACTGAAGCTTTCTTT
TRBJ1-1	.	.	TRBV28	CASFSGVLTEAFF	TGTGCCAGCTTTTCGGGGGTACTCACTGAAGCTTTCTTT
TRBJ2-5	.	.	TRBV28	CASPPPGLQFETQYF	TGTGCCAGCCCCCCCCCGGGGCTCCAATTTGAGACCCAGTACTTC
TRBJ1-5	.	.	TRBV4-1	CASSQIDRDSNQPQHF	TGCGCCAGCAGCCAAATTGACAGAGATAGCAATCAGCCCCAGCATTTT
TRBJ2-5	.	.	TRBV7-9	CASSSWGTQYF	TGTGCCAGCAGCTCCTGGGGGACCCAGTACTTC
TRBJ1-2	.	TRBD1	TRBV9	CASSAGTGDGYTF	TGTGCCAGCAGCGCAGGGACAGGGGATGGCTACACCTTC
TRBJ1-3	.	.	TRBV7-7	CASSSGLSSGNTIYF	TGTGCCAGCAGCTCTGGACTGAGTTCTGGAAACACCATATATTTT
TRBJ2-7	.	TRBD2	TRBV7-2	CASRRTGTSGETYEQYF	TGTGCCAGCAGACGCACCGGGACTAGCGGGGAAACCTACGAGCAGTACTTC
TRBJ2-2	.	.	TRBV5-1	CASSRRQGGTGELFF	TGCGCCAGCAGCAGAAGACAGGGAGGCACCGGGGAGCTGTTTTTT
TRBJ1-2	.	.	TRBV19	CASSMRRVDGYTF	TGTGCCAGTAGTATGCGCAGGGTAGATGGCTACACCTTC
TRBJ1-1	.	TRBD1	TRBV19	CASSMGRGQGASEAFF	TGTGCCAGTAGTATGGGGCGAGGGCAGGGGGCCTCTGAAGCTTTCTTT
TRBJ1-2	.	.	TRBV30	CAWSGGSQYGYTF	TGTGCCTGGAGTGGCGGGTCCCAATATGGCTACACCTTC
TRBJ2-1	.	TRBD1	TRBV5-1	CASRYGTVNYNEQFF	TGCGCCAGCAGATACGGGACAGTGAACTACAATGAGCAGTTCTTC
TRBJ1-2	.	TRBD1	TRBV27	CASSRMGTGAFSGYTF	TGTGCCAGCAGCCGTATGGGGACAGGGGCTTTTAGTGGCTACACCTTC
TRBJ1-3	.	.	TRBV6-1	CARGDDSGNTIYF	TGTGCCCGCGGGGACGACTCTGGAAACACCATATATTTT
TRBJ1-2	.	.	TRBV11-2	CASSPHGYYGYTF	TGTGCCAGCAGCCCCCACGGCTACTATGGCTACACCTTC
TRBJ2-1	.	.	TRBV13	CASSLGTVDSLGWDEQFF	TGTGCCAGCAGCTTAGGGACCGTTGACAGCCTCGGATGGGATGAGCAGTTCTTC
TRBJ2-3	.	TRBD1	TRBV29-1	CSTGRQGDTTDTQYF	TGCAGCACTGGGAGACAGGGAGACACCACAGATACGCAGTATTTT
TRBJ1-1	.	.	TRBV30	CAWSMTGTTEAFF	TGTGCCTGGAGTATGACGGGGACCACTGAAGCTTTCTTT
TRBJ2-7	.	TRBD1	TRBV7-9	CASSRDRASSYEQYF	TGTGCCAGCAGCAGGGACAGGGCGAGCTCCTACGAGCAGTACTTC
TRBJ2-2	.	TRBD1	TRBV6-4	CASKTGAGDTGELFF	TGTGCCAGCAAAACAGGGGCAGGAGACACCGGGGAGCTGTTTTTT
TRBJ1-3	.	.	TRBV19	CASSRETNIYF	TGTGCCAGTTCGAGGGAAACAAACATATATTTT
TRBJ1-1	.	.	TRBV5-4	CASSLEFSNTEAFF	TGTGCCAGCAGCTTGGAGTTTTCGAACACTGAAGCTTTCTTT
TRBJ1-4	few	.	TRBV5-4	CASSVAGNNEKLFF	TGTGCCAGCAGCGTCGCTGGAAATAATGAAAAACTGTTTTTT
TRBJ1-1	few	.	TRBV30	CAWTESGAAMAEAFF	TGTGCCTGGACAGAATCAGGGGCAGCTATGGCTGAAGCTTTCTTT
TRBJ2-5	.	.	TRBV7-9	CASSFSRGHPSQETQYF	TGTGCCAGCAGCTTCTCCCGGGGACACCCATCCCAAGAGACCCAGTACTTC
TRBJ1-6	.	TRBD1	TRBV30	CAWNTVPRTGQGISPLHF	TGTGCCTGGAATACGGTTCCTAGGACGGGACAGGGGATTTCACCCCTCCACTTT
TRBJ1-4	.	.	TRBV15	CATSSKGLLNEKLFF	TGTGCCACCAGCAGTAAAGGGCTCTTGAATGAAAAACTGTTTTTT
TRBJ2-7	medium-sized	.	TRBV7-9	CASFGRADEQYF	TGTGCCAGCTTTGGCAGGGCGGACGAGCAGTACTTC
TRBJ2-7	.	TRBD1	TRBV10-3	CAISESAIKGGSTPSYEQYF	TGTGCCATCAGTGAGTCAGCCATCAAAGGGGGCTCTACTCCCTCCTACGAGCAGTACTTC
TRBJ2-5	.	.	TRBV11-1	CASSPPGVQETQYF	TGTGCCAGCAGCCCCCCAGGCGTCCAAGAGACCCAGTACTTC
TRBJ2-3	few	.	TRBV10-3	CAISESMAAETTDTQYF	TGTGCCATCAGTGAGTCGATGGCAGCGGAAACCACAGATACGCAGTATTTT
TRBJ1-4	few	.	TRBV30	CAWSVLGEVEKLFF	TGTGCCTGGAGTGTACTCGGGGAAGTGGAAAAACTGTTTTTT
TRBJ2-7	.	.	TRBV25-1	CASSDPGTYEQYF	TGTGCCAGCAGTGATCCAGGGACCTACGAGCAGTACTTC
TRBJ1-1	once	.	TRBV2	CASSRDWNTEAFF	TGTGCCAGCAGCAGAGACTGGAACACTGAAGCTTTCTTT
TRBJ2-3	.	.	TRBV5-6	CASSPNWGHGTDTQYF	TGTGCCAGCAGCCCCAACTGGGGCCACGGCACAGATACGCAGTATTTT
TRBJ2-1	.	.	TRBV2	CASKRGDYNEQFF	TGTGCCAGCAAAAGGGGGGACTACAATGAGCAGTTCTTC
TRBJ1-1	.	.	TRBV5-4	CASSLRTSSSGNTEAFF	TGTGCCAGCAGCTTGAGAACATCGTCATCGGGGAACACTGAAGCTTTCTTT
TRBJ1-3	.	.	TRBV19	CASSNTLSGNTIYF	TGTGCCAGTAGTAACACTCTCTCTGGAAACACCATATATTTT
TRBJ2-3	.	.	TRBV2	CASSGLRPSSTDTQYF	TGTGCCAGCAGTGGGCTGCGGCCCTCTAGCACAGATACGCAGTATTTT
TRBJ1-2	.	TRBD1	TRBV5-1	CASSLEDRANAGYTF	TGCGCCAGCAGCTTGGAGGACAGGGCGAACGCCGGCTACACCTTC
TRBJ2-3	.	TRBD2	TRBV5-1	CASSLTSGGLSSTDTQYF	TGCGCCAGCAGCTTAACTAGCGGGGGGTTATCTAGCACAGATACGCAGTATTTT
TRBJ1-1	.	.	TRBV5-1	CASSRSLNTEAFF	TGCGCCAGCAGCCGTTCGTTGAACACTGAAGCTTTCTTT
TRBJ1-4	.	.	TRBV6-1	CASSRISVELFF	TGTGCCAGCTCCAGGATATCCGTGGAACTGTTTTTT
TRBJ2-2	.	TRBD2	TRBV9	CASSATRLAGGNTGELFF	TGTGCCAGCAGCGCCACCAGACTAGCGGGGGGGAACACCGGGGAGCTGTTTTTT
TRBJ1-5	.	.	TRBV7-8	CASSLDRTPGPQHF	TGTGCCAGCAGCTTAGACCGTACTCCAGGGCCCCAGCATTTT
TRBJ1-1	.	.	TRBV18	CASSPRDTDTEAFF	TGTGCCAGCTCACCGAGGGACACCGACACTGAAGCTTTCTTT
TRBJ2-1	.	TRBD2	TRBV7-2	CASSQPALAGGANEQFF	TGTGCCAGCAGCCAACCGGCTCTAGCGGGGGGGGCGAATGAGCAGTTCTTC
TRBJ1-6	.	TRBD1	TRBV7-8	CASSLTTGGNSPLHF	TGTGCCAGCAGCTTAACCACAGGGGGCAATTCACCCCTCCACTTT